These T cell receptor beta chains were read from a single sample in a study of shared clonotypes between healthy human individuals. Some clones are missing from TCRdb's copy, which holds only in-frame ones; the method was immunoSEQ multiplex PCR. The table records roughly 1,100,000 clones, under 80% of them present only once. The sequenced sample consisted of memory CD4+ T cells sorted from blood. These receptors were collected from a man aged 18 to 29 in good health. The CDR3 runs from the conserved cysteine through the conserved F or W.

v_call	j_call	cdr3_aa
TRBV5-1	TRBJ1-1	CASSPGQGGTEAFF
TRBV30	TRBJ1-1	CAWDTNTEAFF
TRBV11-2	TRBJ2-3	CASSLGRWDTQYF
TRBV5-4	TRBJ2-2	CASSRRSSGVRTGELFF
TRBV21-1	TRBJ1-5	CASTRKGRFCGSQPQHF
TRBV6-1	TRBJ1-1	CASSGNRANTEAFF
TRBV6-5	TRBJ2-1	CASSYSTGRSGNEQFF
TRBV28	TRBJ2-3	CASSLDSDTQYF
TRBV15	TRBJ2-5	CATSVGGARETQYF
TRBV5-1	TRBJ2-2	CAPHNTSAGELFF
TRBV9	TRBJ2-7	CASSVGDGTSGSYEQYF
TRBV11-3	TRBJ2-1	CASSLGGQGFLDEQFF
TRBV18	TRBJ1-1	CASSPMARRGNTEAFF
TRBV14	TRBJ1-1	CASSQPGATEAFF
TRBV6-1	TRBJ2-7	CASSDSSGGAREQYF
TRBV7-2	TRBJ2-7	CASSERGGSYEQYF
TRBV19	TRBJ2-7	CASSIGGKTYEQYF
TRBV30	TRBJ2-2	CAWSVVGTGELFF
TRBV5-6	TRBJ1-6	CASSYDRGASPLHF
TRBV14	TRBJ1-1	CASSVQGMEAFF
TRBV30	TRBJ2-3	CAWTASGRALVDTQYF
TRBV5-1	TRBJ1-3	CASSLDGALGNTIYF
TRBV6-6	TRBJ2-3	CASSYSIDTDTQYF
TRBV5-4	TRBJ2-7	CASSPSTSYEQYF
TRBV7-2	TRBJ2-7	CASSRGTGDSYEQYF
TRBV5-1	TRBJ2-1	CASSLMDRGTNEQFF
TRBV27	TRBJ2-3	CASSSLRDFTQYF
TRBV2	TRBJ2-1	CASKVQGTNNEQFF
TRBV7-2	TRBJ2-5	CASSLEPIETQYF
TRBV29-1	TRBJ2-1	CSANQFAGLSYNEQFF